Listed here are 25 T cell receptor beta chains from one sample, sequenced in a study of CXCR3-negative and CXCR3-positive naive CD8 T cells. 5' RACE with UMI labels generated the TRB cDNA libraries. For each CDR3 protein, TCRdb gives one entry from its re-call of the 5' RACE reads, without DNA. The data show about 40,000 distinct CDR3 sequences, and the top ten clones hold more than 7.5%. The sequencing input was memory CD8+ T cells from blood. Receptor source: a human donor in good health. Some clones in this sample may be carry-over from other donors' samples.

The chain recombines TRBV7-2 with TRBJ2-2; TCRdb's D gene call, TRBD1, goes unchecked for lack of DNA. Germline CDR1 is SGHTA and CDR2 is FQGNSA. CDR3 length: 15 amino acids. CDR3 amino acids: CASSPTGDPTGELFF.

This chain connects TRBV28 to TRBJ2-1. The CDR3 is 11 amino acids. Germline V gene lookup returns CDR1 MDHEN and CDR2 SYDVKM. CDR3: CASSSPYEQFF.

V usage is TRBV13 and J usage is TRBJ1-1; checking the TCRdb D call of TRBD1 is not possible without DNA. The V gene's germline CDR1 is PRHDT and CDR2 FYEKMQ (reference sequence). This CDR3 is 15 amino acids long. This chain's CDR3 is CASSHQGQGETEAFF. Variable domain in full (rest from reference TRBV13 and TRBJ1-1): AAGVIQSPRHLIKEKRETATLKCYPIPRHDTVYWYQQGPGQDPQFLISFYEKMQSDKGSIPDRFSAQQFSDYHSELNMSSLELGDSALYFCASSHQGQGETEAFFGQGTRLTVV.

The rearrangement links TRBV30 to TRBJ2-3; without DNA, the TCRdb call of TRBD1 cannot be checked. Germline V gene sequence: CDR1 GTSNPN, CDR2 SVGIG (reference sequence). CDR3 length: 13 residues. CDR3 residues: CAWSRDGTDTQYF.

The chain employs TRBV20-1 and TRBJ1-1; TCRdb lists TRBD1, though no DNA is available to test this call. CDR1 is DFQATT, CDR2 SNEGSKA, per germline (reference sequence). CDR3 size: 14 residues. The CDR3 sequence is CSAWGDRGNTEAFF.

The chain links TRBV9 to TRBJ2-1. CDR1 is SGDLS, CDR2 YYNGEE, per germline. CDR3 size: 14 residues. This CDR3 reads CASSVAGGANEQFF.

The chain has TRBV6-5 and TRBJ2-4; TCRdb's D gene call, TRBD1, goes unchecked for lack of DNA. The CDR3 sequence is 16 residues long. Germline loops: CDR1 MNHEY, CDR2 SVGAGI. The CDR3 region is CASSPTRRQGRNIQYF.

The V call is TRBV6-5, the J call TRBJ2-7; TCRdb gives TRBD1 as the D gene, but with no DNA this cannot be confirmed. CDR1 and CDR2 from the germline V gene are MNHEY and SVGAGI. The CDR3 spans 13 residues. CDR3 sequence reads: CASSYSDGREQYF.

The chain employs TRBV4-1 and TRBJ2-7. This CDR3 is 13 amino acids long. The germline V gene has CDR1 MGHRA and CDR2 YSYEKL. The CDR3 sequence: CASSQALVYEQYF.

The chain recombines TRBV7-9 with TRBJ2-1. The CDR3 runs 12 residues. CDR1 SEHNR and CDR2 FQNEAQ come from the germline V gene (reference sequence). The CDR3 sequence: CASSRTGSEQFF.

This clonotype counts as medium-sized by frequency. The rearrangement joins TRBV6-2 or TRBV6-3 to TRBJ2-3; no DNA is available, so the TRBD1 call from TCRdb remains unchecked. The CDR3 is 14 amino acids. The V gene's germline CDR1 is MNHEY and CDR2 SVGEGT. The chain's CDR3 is CASSYGGGPDTQYF.

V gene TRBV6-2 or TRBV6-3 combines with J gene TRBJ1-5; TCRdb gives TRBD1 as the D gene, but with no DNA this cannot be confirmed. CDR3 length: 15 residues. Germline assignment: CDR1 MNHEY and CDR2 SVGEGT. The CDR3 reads CASNGQVISNQPQHF.

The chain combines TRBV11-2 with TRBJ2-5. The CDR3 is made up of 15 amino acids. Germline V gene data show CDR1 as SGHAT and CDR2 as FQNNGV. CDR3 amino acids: CASSSRGIGQETQYF.

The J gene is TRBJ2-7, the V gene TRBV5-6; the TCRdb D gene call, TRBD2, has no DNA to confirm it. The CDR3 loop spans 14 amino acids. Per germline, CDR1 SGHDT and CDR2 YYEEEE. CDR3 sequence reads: CASSGEGQPYEQYF.

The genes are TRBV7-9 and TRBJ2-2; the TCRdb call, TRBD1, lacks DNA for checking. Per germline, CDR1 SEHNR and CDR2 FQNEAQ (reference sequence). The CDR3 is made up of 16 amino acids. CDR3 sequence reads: CASSSVTGTNTGELFF.

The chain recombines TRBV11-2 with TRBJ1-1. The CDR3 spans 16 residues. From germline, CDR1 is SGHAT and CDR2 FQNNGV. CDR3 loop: CASSLDQFRVDTEAFF.

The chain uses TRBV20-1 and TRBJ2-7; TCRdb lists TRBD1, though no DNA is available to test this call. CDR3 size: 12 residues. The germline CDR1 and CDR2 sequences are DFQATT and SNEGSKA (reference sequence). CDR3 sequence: CSASTGGDEQYF.

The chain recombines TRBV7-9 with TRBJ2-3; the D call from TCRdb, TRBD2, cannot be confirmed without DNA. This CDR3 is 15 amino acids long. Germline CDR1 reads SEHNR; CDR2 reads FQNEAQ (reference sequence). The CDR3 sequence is CASSLARTGLNTQYF.

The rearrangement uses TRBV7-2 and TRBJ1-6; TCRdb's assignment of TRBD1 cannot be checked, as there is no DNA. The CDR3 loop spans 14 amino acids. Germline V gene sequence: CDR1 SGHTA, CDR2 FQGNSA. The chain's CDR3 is CASSLIWDTSPLHF.

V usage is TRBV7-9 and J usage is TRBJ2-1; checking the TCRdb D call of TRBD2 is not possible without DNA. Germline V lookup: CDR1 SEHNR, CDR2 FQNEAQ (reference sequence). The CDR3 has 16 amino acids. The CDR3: CASSSLAGGSYNEQFF. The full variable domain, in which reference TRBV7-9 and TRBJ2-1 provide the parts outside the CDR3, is DTGVSQNPRHKITKRGQNVTFRCDPISEHNRLYWYRQTLGQGPEFLTYFQNEAQLEKSRLLSDRFSAERPKGSFSTLEIQRTEQGDSAMYLCASSSLAGGSYNEQFFGPGTRLTVL.

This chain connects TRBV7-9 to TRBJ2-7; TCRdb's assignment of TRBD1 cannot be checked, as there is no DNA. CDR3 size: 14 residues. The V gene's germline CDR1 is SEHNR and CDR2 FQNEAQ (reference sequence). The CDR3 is CASSLDPQGDEQYF.

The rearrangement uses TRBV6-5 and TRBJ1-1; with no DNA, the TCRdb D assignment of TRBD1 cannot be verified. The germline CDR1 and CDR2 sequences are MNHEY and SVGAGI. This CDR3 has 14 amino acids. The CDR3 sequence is CASRPGQSNTEAFF.

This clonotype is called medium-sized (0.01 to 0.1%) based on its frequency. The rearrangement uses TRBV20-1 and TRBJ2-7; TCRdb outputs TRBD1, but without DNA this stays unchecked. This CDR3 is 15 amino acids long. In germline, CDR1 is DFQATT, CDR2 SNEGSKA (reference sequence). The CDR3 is CSATDRGSSSYEQYF.

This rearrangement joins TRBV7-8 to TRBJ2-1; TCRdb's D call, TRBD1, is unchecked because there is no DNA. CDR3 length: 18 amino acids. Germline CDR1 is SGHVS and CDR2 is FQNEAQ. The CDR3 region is CASSLGGLEGVQYNEQFF.

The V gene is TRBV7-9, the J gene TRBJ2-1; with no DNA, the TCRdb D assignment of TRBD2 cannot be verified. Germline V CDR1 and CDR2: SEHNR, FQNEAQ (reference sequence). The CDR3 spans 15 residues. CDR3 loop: CASSLGSGGGAYQFF.